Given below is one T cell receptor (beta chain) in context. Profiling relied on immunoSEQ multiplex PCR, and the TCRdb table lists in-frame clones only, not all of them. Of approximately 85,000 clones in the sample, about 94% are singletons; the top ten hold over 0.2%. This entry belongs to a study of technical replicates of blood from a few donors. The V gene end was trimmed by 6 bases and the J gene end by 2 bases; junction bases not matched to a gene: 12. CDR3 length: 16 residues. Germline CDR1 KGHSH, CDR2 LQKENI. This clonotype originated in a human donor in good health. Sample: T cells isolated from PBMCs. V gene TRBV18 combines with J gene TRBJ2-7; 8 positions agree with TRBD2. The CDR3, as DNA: TGTGCCAGCTCTCGAGGTGGGGTTAGCGGGACCTACGAGCAGTACTTC. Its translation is CASSRGGVSGTYEQYF.